The 16 T cell receptor beta chains below come from one sample, sequenced in a study of blood T cell repertoires in COVID-19. Clones were sequenced by immunoSEQ multiplex PCR, and TCRdb holds only the in-frame ones, with some missing. The repertoire includes 250,000 to 350,000 clones, roughly 90% of them detected once, and around 9.3% sits in the top ten. The sample consisted of PBMCs or T cells enriched from blood (not recorded which). All receptors come from a woman in her late teens or twenties who had recovered from COVID-19.

This chain connects TRBV4-2 to TRBJ1-2; possible D gene TRBD1, 5 bases. The CDR3 length is 14 residues. The V and J ends lost 1 base and 3 bases respectively, with 9 bases between them. Germline assignment: CDR1 LGHNA and CDR2 YNFKEQ. The CDR3 loop reads CASSQAGTDYGYTF. The CDR3, as DNA: TGTGCCAGCAGCCAAGCCGGGACTGACTATGGCTACACCTTC.

This clone was picked up many times. The chain carries TRBV5-8 and TRBJ1-5, with D possibly TRBD1 on 5 matching bases. The CDR3 totals 15 residues. Germline-derived CDR1 and CDR2 are SGHTS and YDEGEE. V was shortened by 5 bases and J by 0 bases, with 12 bases between the two germline ends. The DNA for the CDR3 is TGTGCCAGCAGTTATCAGGGCTATAGCAATCAGCCCCAGCATTTT. Translation: CASSYQGYSNQPQHF.

This clone was seen only once. The chain couples TRBV27 to TRBJ2-4; TRBD1 matches at 10 bases. The germline CDR1 and CDR2 sequences are MNHEY and SMNVEV (reference sequence). This CDR3 is built from 14 residues. V dropped 6 bases and J dropped 9; count of bases not matched to a gene: 8. This chain's CDR3 is CASRGTGVNFIQYF. CDR3 sequence (DNA): TGTGCCAGCAGGGGGACAGGGGTCAATTTCATTCAGTACTTC.

This chain joins TRBV27 and TRBJ2-7; D is perhaps TRBD1 (6 bases). The CDR3 totals 18 residues. The germline V gene encodes CDR1 MNHEY and CDR2 SMNVEV (reference sequence). Between the trimmed V and J ends, which lost 5 bases and 2 bases, there was a span of 25 bases. The CDR3 DNA follows: TGTGCCAGCAGTCCCCGAAAGGTCACAGGGCTGGGGACCTACGAGCAGTACTTC. Translating gives CASSPRKVTGLGTYEQYF.

The chain is built from TRBV29-1 and TRBJ2-1; 7 nucleotides agree with TRBD2. Losses at the gene ends were 0 bases for V and 9 bases for J; bases not matched to a gene: 11. The CDR3 sequence is 15 residues long. Germline lookup yields CDR1 SQVTM and CDR2 ANQGSEA. The CDR3 loop is CSVEDSPAGLGEQFF. In DNA form, the CDR3 reads TGCAGCGTTGAAGACTCACCAGCGGGGTTGGGTGAGCAGTTCTTC.

V is TRBV9 and J is TRBJ1-2; 8 positions match TRBD1. Germline V gene sequence: CDR1 SGDLS, CDR2 YYNGEE. This CDR3 has 13 residues. Trimming at V came to 0 bases and at J to 8 bases, leaving 3 bases not matched to a gene. CDR3 sequence: CASSVGQGTGYTF. The CDR3 DNA follows: TGTGCCAGCAGCGTAGGACAGGGGACCGGCTACACCTTC.

The V and J genes are TRBV5-1 and TRBJ2-1; 9 bases map to TRBD2. This CDR3 is 16 amino acids long. Trimming removed 5 bases from V and 2 bases from J; junction bases left unmatched: 8. The germline CDR1 and CDR2 sequences are SGHRS and YFSETQ. The CDR3 coding sequence is TGCGCCAGCAGGGGTAGCGGGAGAAGCACCTACAATGAGCAGTTCTTC. It is translated as CASRGSGRSTYNEQFF.

This rearrangement joins TRBV30 to TRBJ1-4; 10 bases map to TRBD1. The CDR3 runs 13 residues. Looked up from germline, CDR1 is GTSNPN and CDR2 is SVGIG (reference sequence). The ends lost 3 bases at V and 8 bases at J; junction bases unmatched: 3. CDR3 nucleotide sequence: TGTGCCTGGAGAGACAGGGGGCCGGAAAAACTGTTTTTT. Its translation is CAWRDRGPEKLFF.

This chain connects TRBV3-1 (or the pseudogene TRBV3-2) to TRBJ2-5; tentative D call: TRBD1 (6 bases). Per the germline V gene, CDR1 is LGHDT and CDR2 is YNNKEL (reference sequence). The CDR3 totals 13 residues. The V end lost 1 base, the J end lost 7 bases, and 10 bases lay between the germline ends. CDR3 region: CASSQGVDRTQYF. CDR3 in DNA: TGTGCCAGCAGCCAAGGGGTGGACAGGACCCAGTACTTC.

The chain has TRBV27 and TRBJ1-5; tentative D call: TRBD1 (6 bases). The germline V and J ends were trimmed by 4 bases and 6 bases, with 13 bases remaining between them. CDR1 and CDR2 (germline): MNHEY, SMNVEV (reference sequence). This CDR3 is built from 14 residues. The CDR3 region is CASSYSPDSQPQHF. The CDR3 nucleotides read TGTGCCAGCAGTTACAGCCCGGACAGTCAGCCCCAGCATTTT.

The chain combines TRBV5-4 with TRBJ2-2, with D maybe TRBD2 (6 bases). Trimming removed 1 base at V and 6 bases at J, with 16 bases between. This CDR3 has 16 residues. CDR1 SGHNT and CDR2 YYREEE come from the germline V gene (reference sequence). The CDR3 sequence is CASSLFRGSGPGELFF. As DNA, the CDR3 is TGTGCCAGCAGCTTGTTTCGGGGGTCGGGTCCCGGGGAGCTGTTTTTT.

Here the CDR3 reads CASSLGFHLTVAYF. The CDR3 coding sequence is TGTGCCAGCAGTTTGGGGTTCCATCTGACAGTGGCGTACTTC. The chain uses TRBV28 and TRBJ2-7, with TRBD1 as a possible D gene (5 bases). Trimming left V 3 bases short and J 12 bases short, with 21 bases between. There are 14 residues in the CDR3. Per the germline V gene, CDR1 is MDHEN and CDR2 is SYDVKM.

This chain joins TRBV5-1 and TRBJ2-7; perhaps TRBD1 as D (5 bases). The V end was cut by 1 base, the J end by 2 bases, with 13 bases between. There are 15 residues in the CDR3. Germline V gene lookup returns CDR1 SGHRS and CDR2 YFSETQ. In DNA form, the CDR3 reads TGCGCCAGCAGCTTGTTCCCGGCAGGGACCTACGAGCAGTACTTC. Translation gives CASSLFPAGTYEQYF.

The chain recombines TRBV2 with TRBJ2-6, with D possibly matching TRBD2 (5 bases). V was trimmed by 4 bases and J by 1 base, leaving 11 bases between them. The CDR3 extends over 16 amino acids. Looked up from germline, CDR1 is SNHLY and CDR2 is FYNNEI. CDR3: CASSALDFSGANVLTF. DNA for the CDR3: TGTGCCAGCAGTGCGTTGGACTTTTCTGGGGCCAACGTCCTGACTTTC.

The rearrangement joins TRBV28 to TRBJ1-1, with 8 bases identical to TRBD1. This CDR3 contains 15 residues. With 2 bases clipped from V and 2 bases from J, the junction kept 4 bases outside the gene matches. The germline V gene has CDR1 MDHEN and CDR2 SYDVKM. The CDR3 nucleotides read TGTGCCAGCAGTTTACCCGACAGGGGAAACACTGAAGCTTTCTTT. Translation gives CASSLPDRGNTEAFF.

CDR3 nucleotide sequence: TGTGCCAGCAGCTTAGGGACAGGGTTTACTGAAGCTTTCTTT. Translating gives CASSLGTGFTEAFF. This sequence joins TRBV7-2 and TRBJ1-1, with TRBD1 identical over 8 bases. Germline V gives CDR1 SGHTA, CDR2 FQGNSA. V was pared by 1 base and J by 5 bases, with 3 bases of the junction left unmatched. The CDR3 extends over 14 amino acids.